This T cell receptor beta chain was identified in a study of T cell changes during pregnancy in multiple sclerosis. The method was immunoSEQ multiplex PCR; TCRdb's version includes in-frame clones alone and lacks a portion of them. The repertoire holds more than 55,000 clones, approximately 93% seen once, with almost 1.5% in the top ten. J lost 3 bases, V lost 2 bases, and 2 bases had no gene match. The CDR3 is 15 residues long. Germline-derived CDR1 and CDR2 are MNHNY and SVGAGI (reference sequence). The TCR comes from a female donor with multiple sclerosis, enrolled in a pregnancy study. The chain carries TRBV6-6 and TRBJ1-2; TRBD1 aligns across 11 bases. The sample consisted of peripheral blood, taken in the second trimester of pregnancy. CDR3 protein: CASSYGDRGDYGYTF. The DNA for the CDR3 is TGTGCCAGCAGTTACGGGGACAGGGGGGACTATGGCTACACCTTC.